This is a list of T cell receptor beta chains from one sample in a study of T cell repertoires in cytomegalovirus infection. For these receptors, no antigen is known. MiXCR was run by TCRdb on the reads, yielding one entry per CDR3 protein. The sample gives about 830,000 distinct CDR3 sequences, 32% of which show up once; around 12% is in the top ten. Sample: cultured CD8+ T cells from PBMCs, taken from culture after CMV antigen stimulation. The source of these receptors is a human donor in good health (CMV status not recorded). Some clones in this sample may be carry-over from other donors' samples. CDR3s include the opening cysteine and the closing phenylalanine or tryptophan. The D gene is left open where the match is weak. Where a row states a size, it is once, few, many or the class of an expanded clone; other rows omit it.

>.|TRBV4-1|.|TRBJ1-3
TGCGCCAGCAGCTTTTCGGGGGAGAGGTATTATGGAAACACCATATATTTT
CASSFSGERYYGNTIYF
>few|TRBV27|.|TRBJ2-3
TGTGCCAGCAGTTTAGTGGGCAGGACGGGAGATACGCAGTATTTT
CASSLVGRTGDTQYF
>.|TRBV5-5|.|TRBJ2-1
TGTGCCAGCAGTCCGACACTTCTGGCCTACAATGAGCAGTTCTTC
CASSPTLLAYNEQFF
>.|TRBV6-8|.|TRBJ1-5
TGTGCCAGCGAAGGAATGGGCAGGGTGACTCAGCCCCAGCATTTT
CASEGMGRVTQPQHF
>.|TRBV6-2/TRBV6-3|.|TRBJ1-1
TGTGCCAGCAGTTACTCCGGCAGGGTGAACACTGAAGCTTTCTTT
CASSYSGRVNTEAFF
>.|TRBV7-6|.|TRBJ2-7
TGTGCCGGCAGCTCCGGTAACGAGCAGTACTTC
CAGSSGNEQYF
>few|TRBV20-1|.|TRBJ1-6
TGCAGTGCCCCCTTGGGGTCGAGCTCCTATAATTCACCCCTCCACTTT
CSAPLGSSSYNSPLHF
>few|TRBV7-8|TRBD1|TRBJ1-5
TGTGCCAGCAGCTTTGACAGGGTTCGTCAGCCCCAGCATTTT
CASSFDRVRQPQHF
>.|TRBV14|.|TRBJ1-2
TGTGCCAGCAGCCAAGAGCCGTTGGGCAGGCGGAATGGCTACACCTTC
CASSQEPLGRRNGYTF
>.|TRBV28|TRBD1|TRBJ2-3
TGTGCCAGCAGTCCAACCCACACAGGGGGTACGCAGTATTTT
CASSPTHTGGTQYF